A selection of T cell receptor beta chains follows, all from one sample in a study of blood T cell repertoires in COVID-19. Produced via immunoSEQ multiplex PCR; TCRdb's table is partial and in-frame only. The table lists tens of thousands of clones, about 94% of them singletons, with about 4% in the top ten. Sequenced: peripheral blood. The receptors were gathered from a human donor with active COVID-19. The donor label of this sample is uncertain. The conserved cysteine and the conserved F or W are not part of the CDR3 here. Some rows mark clone size as missing; the rest say once, few, many or name a class of expanded clone.

v_gene	j_gene	abundance	CDR3aa
TRBV5-1	TRBJ2-5	NA	ASSLQTSGKETQY
TRBV6-5	TRBJ2-1	NA	ASMGAGGVYNEQF
TRBV19	TRBJ1-2	NA	ASSTQGAENYGYT
TRBV12-3/TRBV12-4	TRBJ2-2	once	ASSFDIGELF
TRBV2	TRBJ2-1	NA	ASSELSSYNEQF
TRBV7-2	TRBJ2-7	NA	ASSVFGTSGRASYEQY
TRBV6-5	TRBJ2-7	NA	ASGGQGAKEQY
TRBV6-5	TRBJ2-3	NA	ASTGAASSSGTQY
TRBV6-2/TRBV6-3	TRBJ1-2	NA	ASSLVGGNYGYT
TRBV4-1	TRBJ2-1	NA	ASSQGGGIHEQF
TRBV18	TRBJ2-5	NA	ASSPRQAQMGETQY
TRBV4-1	TRBJ2-5	NA	ASSQDLGGPTEPETQY
TRBV5-6	TRBJ2-1	NA	ASSVGSLGGYNEQF
TRBV19	TRBJ1-5	once	ASSGRTGVDQPQH
TRBV18	TRBJ2-3	NA	ASSPQAGAGTDTQY
TRBV5-1	TRBJ2-5	NA	ASSFSGGAGETQY
TRBV3-1/TRBV3-2	TRBJ2-2	medium-sized	ASSPRRVAGGGTGELF
TRBV18	TRBJ2-1	NA	ASSLQGTLADYNEQF
TRBV6-6	TRBJ1-2	NA	ASSWDRGEGYT
TRBV4-1	TRBJ1-2	NA	ASSFQGNYGYT
TRBV20-1	TRBJ2-5	once	SASPGQETQY
TRBV18	TRBJ2-1	NA	ASSPRTGNSNEQF
TRBV6-2/TRBV6-3	TRBJ2-3	NA	ASSHGFGTGGDTQY
TRBV9	TRBJ2-1	once	ASSVVGSGGYEQF
TRBV28	TRBJ1-2	once	ASRDGQGIVSGGYT
TRBV14	TRBJ2-2	NA	ASSLLAGGLTGELF
TRBV19	TRBJ2-7	NA	ASRRTGENTYEQY
TRBV27	TRBJ1-2	NA	ASSLIGTATNYGYT
TRBV5-6	TRBJ2-7	NA	ASSLSVSGTSYEQY
TRBV9	TRBJ1-1	NA	ASSVGLSETGANTEAF
TRBV2	TRBJ1-1	NA	ASSEWFGRVNTEAF
TRBV5-1	TRBJ2-1	NA	ASSLEGLAASYNEQF
TRBV7-2	TRBJ2-1	NA	ASSLGASAVGPNEQF
TRBV28	TRBJ2-1	NA	ASSLRSVGDPNVNEQF
TRBV11-3	TRBJ2-1	once	ASSLGSGGLSYNEQF
TRBV11-2	TRBJ2-5	NA	ASSLVWLAGETQY
TRBV6-5	TRBJ2-5	NA	ASSLWAADQETQY
TRBV4-2	TRBJ2-1	NA	ASSQVGTGTGVDNEQF
TRBV4-2	TRBJ2-5	NA	ASSQAGIAGASGETQY
TRBV5-1	TRBJ2-5	once	ASSFLGAETQY
TRBV6-2/TRBV6-3	TRBJ1-5	NA	ASSRTGGASGNQPQH
TRBV30	TRBJ1-4	NA	AWSAPSTGVREKLF
TRBV6-6	TRBJ1-1	NA	ASSDRGSEAF
TRBV5-1	TRBJ2-7	NA	ASSHQSGTGRGEQY
TRBV19	TRBJ1-5	NA	ASSNLQGNQPQH
TRBV9	TRBJ2-3	NA	ASSGRRDTSFDTQY
TRBV9	TRBJ1-2	NA	ASSARSRSYGYT
TRBV7-9	TRBJ2-7	NA	ASSVARGSYEQY
TRBV5-4	TRBJ2-3	NA	ASSLGMTGRGDTQY
TRBV11-2	TRBJ2-3	NA	AGEQGAGGDTQY
TRBV7-8	TRBJ2-1	NA	ASSLGLAGVDEQF
TRBV2	TRBJ1-1	NA	ASRGRTEMNTEAF
TRBV2	TRBJ2-5	NA	ASSARAGGETQY